Reported below is one TCR beta chain. Its antigen is currently unknown. The data stem from a study of beta chain features in type 1 diabetes. General observations from the study: PCR might pick shorter templates more often, in the same way for patients and controls. Junctions at VDJ sites from type 1 diabetes patients had fewer insertions and more deletions. People with Type 1 diabetes carried modestly yet significantly shorter TCRB CDR3s in all four CD4+ subsets. A definitive answer on HLA type influencing TCRB rearrangement was not reached here.

Isolated RNA was reverse transcribed in full, so expressed TCRB transcripts were sequenced. Sequencing used immunoSEQ multiplex PCR; TCRdb keeps in-frame clones, though not all of them. This table holds under 300,000 clones, 16% found once. Germline V gives CDR1 SGHNT, CDR2 YYREEE (reference sequence). V was pared by 2 bases and J by 4 bases, with 2 bases of the junction left unmatched. The CDR3 is 13 amino acids. The rearrangement links TRBV5-4 to TRBJ2-7; 8 bases fit TRBD2. The clonotype comes from a man aged 25 to 40 with type 1 diabetes. The specimen sequenced was naive CD4+ T cells from blood. CDR3 protein: CASSFQREYEQYF. Here the CDR3 DNA reads TGTGCCAGCAGCTTCCAGCGGGAGTACGAGCAGTACTTC.